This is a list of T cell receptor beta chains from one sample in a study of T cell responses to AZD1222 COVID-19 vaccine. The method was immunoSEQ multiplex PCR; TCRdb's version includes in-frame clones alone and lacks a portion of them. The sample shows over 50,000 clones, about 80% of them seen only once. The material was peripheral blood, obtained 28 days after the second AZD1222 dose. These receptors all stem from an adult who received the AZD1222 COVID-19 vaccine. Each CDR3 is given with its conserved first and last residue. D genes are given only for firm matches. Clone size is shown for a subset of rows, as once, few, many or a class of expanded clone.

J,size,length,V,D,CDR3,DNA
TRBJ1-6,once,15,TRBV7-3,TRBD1,CEGQGVISYNSPLHF,TGTGAGGGGCAGGGGGTAATCTCCTATAATTCACCCCTCCACTTT
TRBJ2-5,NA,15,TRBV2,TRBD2,CASSGTSGGGETQYF,TGTGCCAGCAGTGGGACTAGCGGGGGTGGGGAGACCCAGTACTTC
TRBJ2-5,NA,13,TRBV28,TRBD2,CAIRDRGGETQYF,TGTGCCATCAGGGACCGGGGGGGAGAGACCCAGTACTTC
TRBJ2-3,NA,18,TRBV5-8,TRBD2,CASSLALTGLGGTDTQYF,TGTGCCAGCAGCTTGGCCCTCACCGGACTAGGCGGCACAGATACGCAGTATTTT
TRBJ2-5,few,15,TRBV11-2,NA,CASSLVWTRQETQYF,TGTGCCAGCAGCTTAGTTTGGACACGCCAAGAGACCCAGTACTTC
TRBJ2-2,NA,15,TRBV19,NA,CATRRRVPDSGELFF,TGTGCCACAAGACGCCGGGTCCCAGACTCCGGGGAGCTGTTTTTT
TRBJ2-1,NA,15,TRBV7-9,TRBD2,CASSLGGGSYNEQFF,TGTGCCAGCAGCTTAGGGGGAGGGTCCTACAATGAGCAGTTCTTC
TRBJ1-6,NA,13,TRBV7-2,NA,CASSLAGNSPLHF,TGTGCCAGCAGCTTAGCTGGGAATTCACCCCTCCACTTT
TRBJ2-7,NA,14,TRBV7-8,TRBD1,CASSLAGDRDEQYF,TGTGCCAGCAGCTTAGCCGGGGACAGGGACGAGCAGTACTTC
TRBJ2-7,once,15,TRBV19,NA,CASSIYGAGAYEQYF,TGTGCCAGTAGTATTTATGGAGCGGGTGCCTACGAGCAGTACTTC
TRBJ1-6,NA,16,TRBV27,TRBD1,CASSLGTARANSPLHF,TGTGCCAGCAGTTTAGGGACAGCGAGGGCCAATTCACCCCTCCACTTT